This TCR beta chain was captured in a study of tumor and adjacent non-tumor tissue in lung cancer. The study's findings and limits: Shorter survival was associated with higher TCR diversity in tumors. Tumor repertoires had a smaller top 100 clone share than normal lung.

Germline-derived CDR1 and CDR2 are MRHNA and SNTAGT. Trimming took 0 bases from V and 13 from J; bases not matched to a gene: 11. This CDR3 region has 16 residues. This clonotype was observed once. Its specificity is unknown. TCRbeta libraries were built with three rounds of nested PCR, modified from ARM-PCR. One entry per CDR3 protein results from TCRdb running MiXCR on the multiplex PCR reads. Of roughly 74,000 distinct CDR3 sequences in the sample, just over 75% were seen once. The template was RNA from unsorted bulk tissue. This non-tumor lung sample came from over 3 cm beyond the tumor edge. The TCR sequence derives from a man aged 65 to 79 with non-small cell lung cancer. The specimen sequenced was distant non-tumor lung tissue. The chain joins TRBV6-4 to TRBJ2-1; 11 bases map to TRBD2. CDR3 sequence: CASSDSALAGGYEQFF. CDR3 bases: TGTGCCAGCAGTGACTCGGCTCTAGCGGGGGGATACGAACAGTTCTTC.